The rows below give T cell receptor beta chains drawn from one sample of a study of CD8+ T cells in alopecia areata. TCRdb keeps only in-frame clones here, not all; method: immunoSEQ multiplex PCR. The data hold 170,000 or so clones, with 63% observed a single time. Source: CD4+ T cells sorted from blood, taken at week 0. The receptors stem from a human donor with alopecia areata. CDR3s include the opening cysteine and the closing phenylalanine or tryptophan.

V,J,CDR3
TRBV10-3,TRBJ2-5,CAIRPSGGKQETQYF
TRBV9,TRBJ1-1,CASSPSQGANTEAFF
TRBV5-1,TRBJ1-1,CASSLLGLQNTEAFF
TRBV29-1,TRBJ2-1,CSVGTGNNEQFF
TRBV29-1,TRBJ2-5,CSVRGTSETQYF
TRBV6-5,TRBJ2-7,CASSRDRDEQYF
TRBV29-1,TRBJ2-7,CSVAQVSYEQYF
TRBV28,TRBJ2-5,CASSPPRQGSRGKETQYF
TRBV4-3,TRBJ2-7,CASSQVADSYEQYF
TRBV4-3,TRBJ1-2,CASSPSTQVPGTDYGYTF
TRBV18,TRBJ2-7,CASSPPPGYEQYF
TRBV10-3,TRBJ2-1,CAISEGRSDEQFF
TRBV5-1,TRBJ2-7,CASSLGQSGYYEQYF
TRBV2,TRBJ2-7,CASRDSPYEQYF
TRBV5-1,TRBJ2-3,CASGVQRGTDTQYF
TRBV29-1,TRBJ2-7,CSGRVGSEQYF
TRBV19,TRBJ1-1,CASSPQGTEAFF
TRBV4-3,TRBJ2-5,CASSQGYNRGPFGTQYF
TRBV30,TRBJ1-2,CAWIELLDRDGGYTF
TRBV19,TRBJ2-3,CASSIGLPDTQYF
TRBV2,TRBJ2-6,CASTRNLNSGANVLTF
TRBV29-1,TRBJ1-1,CSVALDERTEAFF
TRBV30,TRBJ2-6,CAWEMGANVLTF
TRBV29-1,TRBJ2-1,CSVGLQGENEQFF
TRBV14,TRBJ1-5,CASSQAGNQPQHF
TRBV28,TRBJ1-5,CASRGTDNQPQHF